This entry is about one TCR beta chain. Its antigen is unknown. The CDR3 has 16 residues. The germline V gene has CDR1 MGHDK and CDR2 SYGVNS. V lost 5 bases and J 0 bases, leaving 11 bases between the germline ends. The source of the sample is a study of shared clonotypes between healthy human individuals. CD4+ cell separation produced CD45RA+ naive and CD45RA-negative memory subsets. Findings and limits, study-wide: The rarefaction results pointed to incomplete sorted-subset sequencing despite large depth.

The protocol was immunoSEQ multiplex PCR, while the TCRdb copy is restricted to in-frame clones and leaves out a portion. This repertoire shows about 640,000 clones, more than 70% found once; its top ten account for 1.5% to 2%. The sample consisted of memory CD4+ T cells sorted from blood. Documented subset: CD45RA-negative fraction. The chain couples TRBV25-1 to TRBJ2-6; D gene ambiguous. The receptor was isolated from a woman under 40 in good health. CDR3 residues: CASSMVSSSGANVLTF. The CDR3 region has the DNA TGTGCCAGCAGTATGGTCAGTAGCTCTGGGGCCAACGTCCTGACTTTC. The full variable domain, rest sourced from reference TRBV25-1 and TRBJ2-6, is EADIYQTPRYLVIGTGKKITLECSQTMGHDKMYWYQQDPGMELHLIHYSYGVNSTEKGDLSSESTVSRIRTEHFPLTLESARPSHTSQYLCASSMVSSSGANVLTFGAGSRLTVL.